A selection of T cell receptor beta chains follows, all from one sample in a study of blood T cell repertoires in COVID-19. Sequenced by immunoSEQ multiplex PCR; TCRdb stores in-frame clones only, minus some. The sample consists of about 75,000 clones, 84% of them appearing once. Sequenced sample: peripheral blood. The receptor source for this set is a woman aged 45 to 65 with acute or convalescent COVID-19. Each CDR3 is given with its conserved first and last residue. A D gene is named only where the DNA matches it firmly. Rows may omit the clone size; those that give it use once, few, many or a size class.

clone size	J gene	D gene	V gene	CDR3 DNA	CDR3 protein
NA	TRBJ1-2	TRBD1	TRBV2	TGTGCCAGCAGTGAACAGGGGGACTATGGCTACACCTTC	CASSEQGDYGYTF
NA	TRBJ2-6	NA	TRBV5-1	TGCGCCAGCAGCTTTGAGGTTACCCGCTCTGGGGCCAACGTCCTGACTTTC	CASSFEVTRSGANVLTF
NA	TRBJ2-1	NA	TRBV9	TGTGCCAGCAGCGTAGCTGACAATGAGCAGTTCTTC	CASSVADNEQFF
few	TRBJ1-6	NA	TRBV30	TGTGCCTGGAGGGGGACAAATAATTCACCCCTCCACTTT	CAWRGTNNSPLHF
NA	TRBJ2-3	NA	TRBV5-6	TGTGCCAGCAGCTTGGGACTATCTAGCACAGATACGCAGTATTTT	CASSLGLSSTDTQYF
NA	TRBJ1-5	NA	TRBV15	TGTGCCACCAGCAGAGGGAGGAATCAGCCCCAGCATTTT	CATSRGRNQPQHF
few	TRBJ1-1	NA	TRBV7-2	TGTGCCAGCAGCATCCGGGGATTAAAGACTGAAGCTTTCTTT	CASSIRGLKTEAFF
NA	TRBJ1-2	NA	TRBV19	TGTGCCAGTTCAGGAGGATTCTATGGCTACACCTTC	CASSGGFYGYTF
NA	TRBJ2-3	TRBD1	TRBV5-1	TGCGCCAGCAGCCGAGGGACAGGCGGTGCAGATACGCAGTATTTT	CASSRGTGGADTQYF
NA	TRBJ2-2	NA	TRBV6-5	TGTGCCAGTCTGGGTCCGGGGGGCTTTGAGGAGCTGTTTTTT	CASLGPGGFEELFF
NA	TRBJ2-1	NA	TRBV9	TGTGCCAGCAGCGCCGGACAGATACCTTACAATGAGCAGTTCTTC	CASSAGQIPYNEQFF
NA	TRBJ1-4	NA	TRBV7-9	TGTGCCAGCAGCCCAATTGGGGCAGATAGTGGTGAAAAACTGTTTTTT	CASSPIGADSGEKLFF
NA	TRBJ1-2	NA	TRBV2	TGTGCCAGCATCCCCGGGACTTTCCTCGGACGCTATGGCTACACCTTC	CASIPGTFLGRYGYTF
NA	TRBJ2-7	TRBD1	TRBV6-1	TGTGCCAGCAGTGAAGGGCCAGGGGGAAGGCTGTCCTACGAGCAGTACTTC	CASSEGPGGRLSYEQYF
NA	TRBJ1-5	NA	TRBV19	TGTGCCAGTGGAACAGGGTCGGGACAGCCCCAGCATTTT	CASGTGSGQPQHF
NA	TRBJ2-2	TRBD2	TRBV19	TGTGCCAGTAGTTCGGCGGGAGCTTCGGGGGAGCTGTTTTTT	CASSSAGASGELFF
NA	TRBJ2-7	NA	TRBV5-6	TGTGCCAGCAGCTTGGCCAGGGTGGGGCAGTACTTC	CASSLARVGQYF
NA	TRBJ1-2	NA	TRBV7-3	TGTGCCAGCAGCGCCATCGCCGTAACGTCGAGAGGCTACACCTTC	CASSAIAVTSRGYTF
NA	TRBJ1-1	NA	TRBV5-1	TGCGCCAGCAGAGACACGAACACTGAAGCTTTCTTT	CASRDTNTEAFF
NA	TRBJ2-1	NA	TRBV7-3	TGTGCCAGCAGCCTCATGGGGGGACCGACCTACAATGAGCAGTTCTTC	CASSLMGGPTYNEQFF
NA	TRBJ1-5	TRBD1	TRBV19	TGTGCCAGTACCTCGGACAGGGGTTATCAGCCCCAGCATTTT	CASTSDRGYQPQHF
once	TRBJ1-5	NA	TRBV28	TGTGCCAGCAGTTTGCTGGGCAACCAGCCCCAGCATTTT	CASSLLGNQPQHF
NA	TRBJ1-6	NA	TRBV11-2	TGTGCCAGCAGCTCCGTTAAGACAGGTCCCCTTAGAAGCCATTCACCCCTCCACTTT	CASSSVKTGPLRSHSPLHF
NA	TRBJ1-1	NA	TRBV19	TGTGCCAGTAGTATGATGGGAGGGAACACTGAAGCTTTCTTT	CASSMMGGNTEAFF
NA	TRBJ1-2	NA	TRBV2	TGTGCCAGCAGAAGAATGGGCAACTATGGCTACACCTTC	CASRRMGNYGYTF
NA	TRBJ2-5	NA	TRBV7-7	TGTGCCAGCAGCCCTGGACAGTTCCAAGAGACCCAGTACTTC	CASSPGQFQETQYF
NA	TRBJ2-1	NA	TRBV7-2	TGTGCCAGCAGTTCAAACCCCTACTTTTCTGAGCAGTTCTTC	CASSSNPYFSEQFF
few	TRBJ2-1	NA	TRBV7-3	TGTGCCAGCAGCGGACCAGGGGCGGCGGGTGAGCAGTTCTTC	CASSGPGAAGEQFF
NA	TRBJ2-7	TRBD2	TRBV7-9	TGTGCCAGCAGCTCCAGCATAAAGACTAGCGGGCGGGCCTACGAGCAGTACTTC	CASSSSIKTSGRAYEQYF
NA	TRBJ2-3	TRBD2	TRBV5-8	TGTGCCAGCAGCCAACTAGCGGGAGTAGATACGCAGTATTTT	CASSQLAGVDTQYF
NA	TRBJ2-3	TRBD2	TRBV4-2	TGTGCCAGCAGCCAAGCGGGGGGGCACACAGATACGCAGTATTTT	CASSQAGGHTDTQYF
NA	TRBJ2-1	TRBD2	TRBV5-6	TGTGCCAGCAGCTTGTTGGCTGGGACTAGCGACCATGAGCAGTTCTTC	CASSLLAGTSDHEQFF
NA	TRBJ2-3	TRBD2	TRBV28	TGTGCCGTCCAGTCGACCGGGACTAGCGGCACAGATACGCAGTATTTT	CAVQSTGTSGTDTQYF
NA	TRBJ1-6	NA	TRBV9	TGTGCCAGCAGCGCCGAAACAGAGTCCTCACCCCTCCACTTT	CASSAETESSPLHF
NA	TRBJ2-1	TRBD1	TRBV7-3	TGTGCCAGCAGCTTAGGAGGACAGGGCCATGAGCAGTTCTTC	CASSLGGQGHEQFF
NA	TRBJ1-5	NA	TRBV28	TGTGCCAGCAGTTTGGCGGATAATAGCAATCAGCCCCAGCATTTT	CASSLADNSNQPQHF
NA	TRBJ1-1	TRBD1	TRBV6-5	TGTGCCAGCAGTTTTCCTGACAGGGGGCGAAGAGCTTTCTTT	CASSFPDRGRRAFF
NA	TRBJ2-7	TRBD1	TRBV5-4	TGTGCCAGCAGCCTCACGTGGCGACAGGGAAACTACGAGCAGTACTTC	CASSLTWRQGNYEQYF
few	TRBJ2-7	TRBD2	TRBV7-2	TGTGCCAGCAGTCTTAGCGGGGGGATCTCCTACGAGCAGTACTTC	CASSLSGGISYEQYF
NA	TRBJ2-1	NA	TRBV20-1	TGCAGTGCTAGTGAGGGGGGGGAAATCAATGAGCAGTTCTTC	CSASEGGEINEQFF
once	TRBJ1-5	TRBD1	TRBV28	TGTGCCAGCAGCAATACAGGGGCGGGCAATCAGCCCCAGCATTTT	CASSNTGAGNQPQHF
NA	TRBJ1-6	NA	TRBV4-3	TGCGCCAGCAGCCAAGAAAATAAGGGGTCCTATAATTCACCCCTCCACTTT	CASSQENKGSYNSPLHF
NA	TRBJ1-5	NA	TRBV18	TGTGCCAGCTCGCAGGGGTCGGGCGATCAGCCCCAGCATTTT	CASSQGSGDQPQHF
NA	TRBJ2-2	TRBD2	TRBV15	TGTGCCACCAGTTCACCGGGACTAGCGGGAGTTGGGACCGGGGAGCTGTTTTTT	CATSSPGLAGVGTGELFF
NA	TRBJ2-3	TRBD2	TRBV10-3	TGTGCCATGGGGGCCGGGACTAGCGGGGGAGCAGATACGCAGTATTTT	CAMGAGTSGGADTQYF
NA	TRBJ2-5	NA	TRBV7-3	TGTGCCAGCAGCCTTCAGGGCCGGCTATTACTTAAGTCACAAGAGACCCAGTACTTC	CASSLQGRLLLKSQETQYF
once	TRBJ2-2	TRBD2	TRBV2	TGTGCCAGCAGTGGCGGGGGTCCCGGGGAGCTGTTTTTT	CASSGGGPGELFF
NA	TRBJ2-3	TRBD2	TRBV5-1	TGCGCCAGCAGCTTACTACTAGCGGGGGGTCTCACAGATACGCAGTATTTT	CASSLLLAGGLTDTQYF
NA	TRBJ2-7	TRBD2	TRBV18	TGTGCCAGCTCACCCGGGACTAGCGGGCCGCAGCCGTACGAGCAGTACTTC	CASSPGTSGPQPYEQYF
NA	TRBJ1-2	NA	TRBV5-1	TGCGCCAGCAGCCACGCCAAGGGTTTGATCGGAACGGGGAATGGCTACACCTTC	CASSHAKGLIGTGNGYTF
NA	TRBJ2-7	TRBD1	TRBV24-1	TGTGCCACCAGTAAGGGGGCCGAGACAGGGGGGCTCGAGCAGTACTTC	CATSKGAETGGLEQYF
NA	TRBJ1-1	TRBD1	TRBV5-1	TGCGCCAGCAGCTTTACTCCGGGACAGGGGTCCGAGAGAGCTTTCTTT	CASSFTPGQGSERAFF
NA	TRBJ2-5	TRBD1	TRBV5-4	TGTGCCAGCAGCTCGGGACAGGGAGAAGAGACCCAGTACTTC	CASSSGQGEETQYF